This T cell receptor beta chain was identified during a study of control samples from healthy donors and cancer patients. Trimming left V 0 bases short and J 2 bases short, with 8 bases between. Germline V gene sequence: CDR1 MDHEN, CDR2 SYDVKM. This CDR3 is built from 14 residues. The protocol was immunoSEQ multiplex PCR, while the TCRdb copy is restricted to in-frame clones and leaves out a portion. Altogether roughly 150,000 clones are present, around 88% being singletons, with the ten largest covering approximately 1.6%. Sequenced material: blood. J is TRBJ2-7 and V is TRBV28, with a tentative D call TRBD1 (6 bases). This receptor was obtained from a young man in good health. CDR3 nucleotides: TGTGCCAGCAGTTTATGGGACAGAGCCTACGAGCAGTACTTC. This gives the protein CASSLWDRAYEQYF. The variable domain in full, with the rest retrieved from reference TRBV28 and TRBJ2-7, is DVKVTQSSRYLVKRTGEKVFLECVQDMDHENMFWYRQDPGLGLRLIYFSYDVKMKEKGDIPEGYSVSREKKERFSLILESASTNQTSMYLCASSLWDRAYEQYFGPGTRLTVT.